What follows are 32 T cell receptor beta chains derived from one specimen sequenced in a study of T cells expressing NK-cell markers. TCRdb reworked the 5' RACE reads into one entry per CDR3 protein, no DNA. The data show some 450,000 distinct CDR3 sequences, and the top ten clones hold 7.3%. Input material: blood T cells: a sorted CD56 or NKG2C T cell subset, CD4+ or CD8+ T cells, or bulk PBMC T cells (not recorded which). Receptor source: a woman aged 18 to 75 in good health.

This chain links TRBV12-3 or TRBV12-4 with TRBJ1-5; there is no DNA to check the TCRdb D call of TRBD1. CDR3 length equals 14 residues. CDR3 sequence reads: CASSFIQGAQPQHF.

This chain connects TRBV29-1 to TRBJ2-5; TCRdb reports TRBD1, a call that lacks DNA to check it against. The CDR3 loop spans 13 amino acids. Germline lookup yields CDR1 SQVTM and CDR2 ANQGSEA. CDR3 loop: CSVVGGAGETQYF.

The chain combines TRBV20-1 with TRBJ2-5; TCRdb's D call, TRBD1, is unchecked because there is no DNA. Germline CDR1 reads DFQATT; CDR2 reads SNEGSKA (reference sequence). The CDR3 length is 13 residues. The CDR3 sequence: CSASRDIGETQYF.

CDR3 sequence: CASSQDRDRGRGYTF. The J gene is TRBJ1-2, the V gene TRBV4-1; TCRdb lists TRBD1, though no DNA is available to test this call. The germline gives CDR1 MGHRA, CDR2 YSYEKL. The CDR3 is 15 residues long.

J is TRBJ2-7 and V is TRBV29-1; TCRdb proposes TRBD2, but this gene call is untestable without DNA. The CDR3 length is 12 residues. Looked up from germline, CDR1 is SQVTM and CDR2 is ANQGSEA. CDR3 region: CSVERGGYEQYF.

The J gene is TRBJ2-4, the V gene TRBV20-1; the D gene TCRdb calls, TRBD1, cannot be checked with no DNA. This CDR3 has 16 residues. CDR1 and CDR2 (germline): DFQATT, SNEGSKA (reference sequence). The CDR3 here is CSARDRGQGAKNIQYF.

V is TRBV15 and J is TRBJ1-1. Germline assignment: CDR1 LNHNV and CDR2 YYDKDF (reference sequence). This CDR3 spans 15 amino acids. The CDR3 spells CATSGAVGPNTEAFF.

This rearrangement joins TRBV6-5 to TRBJ2-5; the D call from TCRdb, TRBD2, cannot be confirmed without DNA. The CDR3 totals 17 residues. Per germline, CDR1 MNHEY and CDR2 SVGAGI. CDR3: CASSYLRSSGLQETQYF.

This chain's CDR3 is CASTLEGRGTDTQYF. The chain recombines TRBV19 with TRBJ2-3; absent DNA, TCRdb's TRBD2 call cannot be checked. CDR1 is LNHDA, CDR2 SQIVND, per germline (reference sequence). The length of the CDR3 is 15 residues.

The chain links TRBV20-1 to TRBJ2-1. This CDR3 has 14 residues. Germline V CDR1 and CDR2: DFQATT, SNEGSKA (reference sequence). The CDR3 here is CSARQGSSYNEQFF.

The V gene is TRBV12-3 or TRBV12-4, the J gene TRBJ2-2; TCRdb's D gene call, TRBD2, goes unchecked for lack of DNA. This CDR3 contains 14 residues. This chain's CDR3 is CASSPVTRPGELFF.

The rearrangement uses TRBV9 and TRBJ2-3. CDR1 and CDR2 (germline): SGDLS, YYNGEE. The CDR3 extends over 12 amino acids. CDR3 sequence: CASSGFVDTQYF.

The chain couples TRBV20-1 to TRBJ2-1. Per the germline V gene, CDR1 is DFQATT and CDR2 is SNEGSKA (reference sequence). The CDR3 consists of 11 residues. CDR3 in amino acids: CSAIAVNEQFF.

The V and J genes are TRBV9 and TRBJ2-1; TCRdb lists TRBD2, though no DNA is available to test this call. The V gene's germline CDR1 is SGDLS and CDR2 YYNGEE. This CDR3 region has 15 residues. This CDR3 reads CASSVGSGGPNEQFF.

J is TRBJ2-3 and V is TRBV23-1; the TRBD1 assignment by TCRdb is unverifiable without DNA. TRBV23-1 is an ORF; its function is uncertain. The CDR3 totals 18 residues. The CDR3 loop is CASSQSSTGAPSTDTQYF.

The chain uses TRBV7-3 and TRBJ2-1; without DNA, the TCRdb call of TRBD2 cannot be checked. The CDR3 is 15 amino acids. The germline V gene encodes CDR1 SGHTA and CDR2 FQGTGA. The CDR3 spells CASSLTSGGRNEQFF.

The gene calls are TRBV12-3 or TRBV12-4 and TRBJ2-4; TCRdb proposes TRBD1, but this gene call is untestable without DNA. CDR3 length equals 16 residues. CDR3 residues: CASRETGRGTKNIQYF.

The V call is TRBV15, the J call TRBJ1-2; the D call of TRBD1 rests on TCRdb alone, since no DNA is present to check it. Germline V CDR1 and CDR2: LNHNV, YYDKDF (reference sequence). This CDR3 comprises 15 residues. The CDR3 is CATSRGQNYGGGYTF.

This chain links TRBV9 with TRBJ2-5; TCRdb indicates TRBD2, and absent DNA this call remains unverified. Germline CDR1 is SGDLS and CDR2 is YYNGEE. The CDR3 has 18 residues. This CDR3 is CASSVSIGGSGAQETQYF.

The chain uses TRBV7-2 and TRBJ2-2. In germline, CDR1 is SGHTA, CDR2 FQGNSA. The CDR3 contains 14 residues. The CDR3 protein is CASSFTVNTGELFF.

The gene calls are TRBV7-9 and TRBJ2-1; checking the TCRdb D call of TRBD2 is not possible without DNA. Germline loops: CDR1 SEHNR, CDR2 FQNEAQ (reference sequence). The CDR3 covers 16 residues. The CDR3: CASSPSARGSADEQFF.

This chain's CDR3 is CASSLFRSGSLANEQFF. V usage is TRBV5-1 and J usage is TRBJ2-1; TCRdb lists TRBD2, though no DNA is available to test this call. The CDR3 consists of 17 residues. Per germline, CDR1 SGHRS and CDR2 YFSETQ.

V and J are TRBV5-1 and TRBJ2-7; the D gene TCRdb calls, TRBD2, cannot be checked with no DNA. Germline-derived CDR1 and CDR2 are SGHRS and YFSETQ. The CDR3 spans 14 residues. This chain's CDR3 is CASGIGDPLMEQYF. Looking up the rest from reference TRBV5-1 and TRBJ2-7 gives the full variable domain: KAGVTQTPRYLIKTRGQQVTLSCSPISGHRSVSWYQQTPGQGLQFLFEYFSETQRNKGNFPGRFSGRQFSNSRSEMNVSTLELGDSALYLCASGIGDPLMEQYFGPGTRLTVT.

This chain links TRBV12-3 or TRBV12-4 with TRBJ2-7. The CDR3 has 13 amino acids. The CDR3 protein is CASRAADFYEQYF.

V is TRBV12-3 or TRBV12-4 and J is TRBJ1-5. The CDR3 is made up of 16 amino acids. The CDR3 protein is CASSSRGLSSNQPQHF.

This rearrangement joins TRBV5-6 to TRBJ1-1. CDR3 length: 15 amino acids. CDR1 and CDR2 (germline): SGHDT, YYEEEE. CDR3: CASSFQEDMNTEAFF.

The chain couples TRBV4-1 to TRBJ1-2; absent DNA, TCRdb's TRBD1 call cannot be checked. This CDR3 contains 17 residues. CDR1 MGHRA and CDR2 YSYEKL come from the germline V gene. This CDR3 is CASSQDRSHPLNYGYTF.

This chain joins TRBV7-2 and TRBJ1-2. The CDR3 sequence is 11 residues long. From germline, CDR1 is SGHTA and CDR2 FQGNSA. CDR3 sequence: CASSANYGYTF.

J is TRBJ1-2 and V is TRBV12-3 or TRBV12-4; TCRdb designates TRBD1, a call that cannot be tested without DNA. The CDR3 has 12 amino acids. CDR3 sequence reads: CASSFWDRLITF.

This chain connects TRBV5-6 to TRBJ2-7; TCRdb selects TRBD1, and the lack of DNA leaves this call unchecked. CDR1 is SGHDT, CDR2 YYEEEE, per germline. The CDR3 runs 15 residues. The chain's CDR3 is CASSHGQGARYEQYF.

This chain uses TRBV20-1 with TRBJ2-1; the TRBD1 assignment by TCRdb is unverifiable without DNA. The germline CDR1 and CDR2 sequences are DFQATT and SNEGSKA (reference sequence). The CDR3 totals 12 residues. This CDR3 is CSAVPQGNEQFF.

The chain carries TRBV7-2 and TRBJ2-5; TCRdb selects TRBD1, and the lack of DNA leaves this call unchecked. The CDR3 extends over 15 amino acids. Germline V lookup: CDR1 SGHTA, CDR2 FQGNSA. The CDR3 protein is CASSPPGQYQETQYF.